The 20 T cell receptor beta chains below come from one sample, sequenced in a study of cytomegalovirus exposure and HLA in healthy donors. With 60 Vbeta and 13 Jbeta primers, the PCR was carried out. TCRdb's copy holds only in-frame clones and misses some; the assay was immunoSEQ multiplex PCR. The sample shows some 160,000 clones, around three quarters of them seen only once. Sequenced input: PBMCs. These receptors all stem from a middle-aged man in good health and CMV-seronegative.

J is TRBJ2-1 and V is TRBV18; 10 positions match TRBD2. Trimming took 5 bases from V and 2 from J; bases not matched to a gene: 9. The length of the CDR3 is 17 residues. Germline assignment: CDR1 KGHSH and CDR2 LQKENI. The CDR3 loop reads CASSSGIAGGPYNEQFF. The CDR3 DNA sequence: TGTGCCAGCTCATCCGGGATAGCGGGGGGCCCCTACAATGAGCAGTTCTTC.

CDR3 bases: TGTGCCAGCAGACTGGCCGGGGACTACGAGCAGTACTTC. Translating gives CASRLAGDYEQYF. The chain combines TRBV7-2 with TRBJ2-7, with D possibly being TRBD2 (5 bases). The CDR3 has 13 residues. V was shortened by 6 bases and J by 3 bases, with 12 bases between the two germline ends. CDR1 is SGHTA, CDR2 FQGNSA, per germline.

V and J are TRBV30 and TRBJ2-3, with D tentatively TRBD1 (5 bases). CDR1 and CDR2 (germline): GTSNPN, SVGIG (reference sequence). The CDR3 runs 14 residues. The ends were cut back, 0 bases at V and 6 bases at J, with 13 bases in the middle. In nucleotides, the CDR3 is TGTGCCTGGAGTGTTCAGGGTAATTGGGATACGCAGTATTTT. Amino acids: CAWSVQGNWDTQYF.

CDR3 bases: TGTGCCAGCAGCAGCCTCGGACAGGGGAAAGAGACCCAGTACTTC. It translates to CASSSLGQGKETQYF. J is TRBJ2-5 and V is TRBV5-6, with 9 bases lining up with TRBD1. The CDR3 sequence is 15 residues long. From germline, CDR1 is SGHDT and CDR2 YYEEEE. J lost 3 bases, V lost 4 bases, and 7 bases had no gene match. The variable domain in full, completed from reference TRBV5-6 and TRBJ2-5, reads DAGVTQSPTHLIKTRGQQVTLRCSPKSGHDTVSWYQQALGQGPQFIFQYYEEEERQRGNFPDRFSGHQFPNYSSELNVNALLLGDSALYLCASSSLGQGKETQYFGPGTRLLVL.

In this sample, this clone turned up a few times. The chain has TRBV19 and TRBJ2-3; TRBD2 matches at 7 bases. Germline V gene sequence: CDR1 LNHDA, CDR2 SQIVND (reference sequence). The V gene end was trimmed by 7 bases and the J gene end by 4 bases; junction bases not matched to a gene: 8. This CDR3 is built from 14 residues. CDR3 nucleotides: TGTGCCAGTAATGAGCGGGGTGACCCAGATACGCAGTATTTT. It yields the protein CASNERGDPDTQYF.

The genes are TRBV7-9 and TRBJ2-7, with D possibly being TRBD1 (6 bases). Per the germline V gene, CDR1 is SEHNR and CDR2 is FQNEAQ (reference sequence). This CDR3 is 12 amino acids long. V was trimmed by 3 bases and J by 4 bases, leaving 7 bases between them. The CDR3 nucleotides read TGTGCCAGCAGCTTCGGACAGTACGAGCAGTACTTC. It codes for CASSFGQYEQYF.

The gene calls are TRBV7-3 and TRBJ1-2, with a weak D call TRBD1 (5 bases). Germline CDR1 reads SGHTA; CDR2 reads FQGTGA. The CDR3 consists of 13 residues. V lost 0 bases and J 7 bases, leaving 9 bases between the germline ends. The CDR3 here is CASSLTGASGYTF. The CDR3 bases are TGTGCCAGCAGCTTAACTGGGGCGAGTGGCTACACCTTC.

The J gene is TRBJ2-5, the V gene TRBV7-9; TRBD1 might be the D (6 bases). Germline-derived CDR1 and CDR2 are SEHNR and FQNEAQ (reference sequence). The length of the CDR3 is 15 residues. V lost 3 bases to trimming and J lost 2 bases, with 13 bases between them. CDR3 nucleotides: TGTGCCAGCAGCTTCGTCGGGACATTACAAGAGACCCAGTACTTC. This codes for CASSFVGTLQETQYF.

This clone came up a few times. DNA for the CDR3: TGTGCCAGCAGCCAACCAGAAGACTCTGCCTACGAGCAGTACTTC. Amino acids: CASSQPEDSAYEQYF. J is TRBJ2-7 and V is TRBV6-6, with unresolved D. Trimming pared 6 bases from V and 2 bases from J, leaving 17 bases between. In germline, CDR1 is MNHNY, CDR2 SVGAGI (reference sequence). The CDR3 extends over 15 amino acids.

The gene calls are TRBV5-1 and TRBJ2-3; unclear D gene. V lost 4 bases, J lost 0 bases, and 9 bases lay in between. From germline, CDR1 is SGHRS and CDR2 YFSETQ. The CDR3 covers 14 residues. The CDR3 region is CASSALPSTDTQYF. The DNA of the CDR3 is TGCGCCAGCAGCGCACTACCAAGCACAGATACGCAGTATTTT.

The CDR3 DNA sequence: TGTGCCACCGCGACGCGCGGGATCCAAGAGACCCAGTACTTC. Translation gives CATATRGIQETQYF. J is TRBJ2-5 and V is TRBV10-3, with D perhaps matching TRBD2 (6 bases). The germline V gene has CDR1 ENHRY and CDR2 SYGVKD. V was clipped by 10 bases and J by 1 base, with 16 bases between them. This CDR3 comprises 14 residues.

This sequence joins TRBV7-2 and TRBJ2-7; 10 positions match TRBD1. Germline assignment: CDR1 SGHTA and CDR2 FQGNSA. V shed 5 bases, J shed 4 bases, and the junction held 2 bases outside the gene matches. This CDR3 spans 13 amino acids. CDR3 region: CASSRDRGYEQYF. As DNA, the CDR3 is TGTGCCAGCAGCCGGGACAGGGGATACGAGCAGTACTTC.

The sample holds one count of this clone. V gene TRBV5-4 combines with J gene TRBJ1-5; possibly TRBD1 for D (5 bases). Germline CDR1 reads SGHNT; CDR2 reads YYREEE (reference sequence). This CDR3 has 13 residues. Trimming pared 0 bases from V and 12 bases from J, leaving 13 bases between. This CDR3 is CASSLAGQGGQHF. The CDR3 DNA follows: TGTGCCAGCAGCTTGGCAGGTCAGGGTGGCCAGCATTTT.

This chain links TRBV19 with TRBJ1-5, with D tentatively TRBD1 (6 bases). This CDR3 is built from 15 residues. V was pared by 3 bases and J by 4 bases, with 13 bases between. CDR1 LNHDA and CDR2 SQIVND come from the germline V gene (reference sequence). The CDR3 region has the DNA TGTGCCAGTAGTATTGAGGGGAGGGGGAATCAGCCCCAGCATTTT. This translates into CASSIEGRGNQPQHF.

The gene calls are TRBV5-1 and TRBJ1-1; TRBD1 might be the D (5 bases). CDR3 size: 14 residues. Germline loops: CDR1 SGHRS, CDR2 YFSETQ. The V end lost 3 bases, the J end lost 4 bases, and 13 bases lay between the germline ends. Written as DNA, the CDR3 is TGCGCCAGCAGCTGGGAGGCGGGGGGCACTGAAGCTTTCTTT. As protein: CASSWEAGGTEAFF.

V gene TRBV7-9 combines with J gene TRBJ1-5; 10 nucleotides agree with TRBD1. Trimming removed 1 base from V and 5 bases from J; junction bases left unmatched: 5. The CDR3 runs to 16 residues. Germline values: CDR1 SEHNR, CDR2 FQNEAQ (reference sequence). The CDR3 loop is CASSLVGGQGYQPQHF. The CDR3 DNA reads TGTGCCAGCAGCTTAGTAGGGGGACAGGGGTATCAGCCCCAGCATTTT.

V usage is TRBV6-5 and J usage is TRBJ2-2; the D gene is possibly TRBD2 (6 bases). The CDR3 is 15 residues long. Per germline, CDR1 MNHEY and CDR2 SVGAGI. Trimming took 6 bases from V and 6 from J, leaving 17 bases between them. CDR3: CASSAGRTRPGELFF. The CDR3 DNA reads TGTGCCAGCAGCGCGGGACGGACTCGACCCGGGGAGCTGTTTTTT.

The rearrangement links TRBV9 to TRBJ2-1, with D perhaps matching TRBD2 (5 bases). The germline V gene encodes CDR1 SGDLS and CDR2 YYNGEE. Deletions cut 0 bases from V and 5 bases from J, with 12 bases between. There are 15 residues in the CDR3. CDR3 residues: CASSVVGRRNNEQFF. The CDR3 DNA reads TGTGCCAGCAGCGTAGTTGGGAGACGGAACAATGAGCAGTTCTTC. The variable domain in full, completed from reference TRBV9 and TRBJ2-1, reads DSGVTQTPKHLITATGQRVTLRCSPRSGDLSVYWYQQSLDQGLQFLIQYYNGEERAKGNILERFSAQQFPDLHSELNLSSLELGDSALYFCASSVVGRRNNEQFFGPGTRLTVL.

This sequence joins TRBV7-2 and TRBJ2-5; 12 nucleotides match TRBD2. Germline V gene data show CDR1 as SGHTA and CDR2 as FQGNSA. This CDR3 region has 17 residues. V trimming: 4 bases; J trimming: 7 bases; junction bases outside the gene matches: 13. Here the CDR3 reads CASSSAEASGGARTQYF. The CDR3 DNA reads TGTGCCAGCAGCTCGGCCGAGGCTAGCGGGGGGGCGCGGACCCAGTACTTC.

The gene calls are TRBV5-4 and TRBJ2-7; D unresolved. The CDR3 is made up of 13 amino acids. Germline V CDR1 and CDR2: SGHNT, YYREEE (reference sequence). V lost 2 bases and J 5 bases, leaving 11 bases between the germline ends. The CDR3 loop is CASSFRDTHEQYF. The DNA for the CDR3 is TGTGCCAGCAGCTTTAGAGACACCCACGAGCAGTACTTC.